The 27 T cell receptor beta chains below come from one sample, sequenced in a study of CD8+ T cells in alopecia areata. RNA was extracted and reverse transcribed into cDNA as the sequencing template. Here immunoSEQ multiplex PCR was the method, and the copy in TCRdb shows in-frame clones only, minus some. The sample holds about 270,000 clones, 60% seen once. Treatment: oral pan-JAK inhibitor, 5-10 mg twice daily. Sequencing used CD4+ T cells sorted from blood, obtained around week 54, from a patient treated with tofacitinib. The origin of the receptors is a human donor with alopecia areata.

The rearrangement links TRBV29-1 to TRBJ2-1; D may be TRBD1 (5 bases). The CDR3 covers 12 residues. V was shortened by 3 bases and J by 7 bases, with 10 bases between the two germline ends. Per the germline V gene, CDR1 is SQVTM and CDR2 is ANQGSEA. CDR3 residues: CSVDRVGNEQFF. The CDR3 bases are TGCAGCGTTGACAGGGTTGGTAATGAGCAGTTCTTC.

This clone turned up a few times. V and J are TRBV29-1 and TRBJ2-5; D is unclear. CDR1 is SQVTM and CDR2 is ANQGSEA in the germline V gene. V was shortened by 6 bases and J by 0 bases, with 11 bases between the two germline ends. The CDR3 covers 13 residues. The CDR3: CSVWKGNQETQYF. The CDR3 bases are TGCAGCGTGTGGAAGGGAAACCAAGAGACCCAGTACTTC.

J is TRBJ2-3 and V is TRBV29-1; D is unresolved. This CDR3 comprises 14 residues. Germline values: CDR1 SQVTM, CDR2 ANQGSEA. V was pared by 4 bases and J by 0 bases, with 11 bases between. The CDR3, as DNA: TGCAGCGTTGTCGAGGATACTAGCACAGATACGCAGTATTTT. Protein sequence: CSVVEDTSTDTQYF.

Written as DNA, the CDR3 is TGTGCCTGGAGTCGACTACCAGGGGAGACCCAGTACTTC. Translated, it gives CAWSRLPGETQYF. The V gene is TRBV30, the J gene TRBJ2-5; the D gene could be TRBD1 or TRBD2 (5 bases each). Germline V gene data show CDR1 as GTSNPN and CDR2 as SVGIG (reference sequence). The V end lost 2 bases, the J end lost 5 bases, and 12 bases lay between the germline ends. The CDR3 has 13 amino acids.

This chain uses TRBV25-1 with TRBJ2-4; D not certain. V was shortened by 3 bases and J by 6 bases, with 6 bases between the two germline ends. This CDR3 is 12 amino acids long. Germline lookup yields CDR1 MGHDK and CDR2 SYGVNS. CDR3 sequence reads: CASSDSGNIQYF. CDR3 nucleotide sequence: TGTGCCAGCAGTGATTCCGGAAACATTCAGTACTTC.

CDR3 coding DNA: TGCGCCAGCAGCCTAGAAAGGAGTGATACGCAGTATTTT. Amino acid sequence: CASSLERSDTQYF. The V call is TRBV4-1, the J call TRBJ2-3; D gene uncertain. V lost 4 bases and J 6 bases, leaving 11 bases between the germline ends. Germline values: CDR1 MGHRA, CDR2 YSYEKL. CDR3 size: 13 residues.

V gene TRBV6-1 combines with J gene TRBJ1-5, with 7 positions matching TRBD1. CDR3 length: 13 amino acids. The junction had 7 bases not matched to a gene; V was cut back by 10 bases and J by 4 bases. CDR1 is MNHNS, CDR2 SASEGT, per germline. The chain's CDR3 is CATSSTGNQPQHF. DNA of the CDR3: TGTGCCACGTCATCGACAGGGAATCAGCCCCAGCATTTT.

V gene TRBV30 combines with J gene TRBJ1-4, with D possibly being TRBD1 (5 bases). This CDR3 has 13 residues. V was pared by 0 bases and J by 12 bases, with 14 bases between. Germline V gene lookup returns CDR1 GTSNPN and CDR2 SVGIG (reference sequence). The CDR3 nucleotides are TGTGCCTGGAGTGTACGGTCAGGGTTGGAACTGTTTTTT. Translating it yields CAWSVRSGLELFF. The variable domain in full, completed from reference TRBV30 and TRBJ1-4, reads SQTIHQWPATLVQPVGSPLSLECTVEGTSNPNLYWYRQAAGRGLQLLFYSVGIGQISSEVPQNLSASRPQDRQFILSSKKLLLSDSGFYLCAWSVRSGLELFFGSGTQLSVL.

This clone has more than one count but fewer than ten. The chain links TRBV21-1 to TRBJ2-7; TRBD1 was called by the table and not checked on the DNA. TRBV21-1 is an annotated pseudogene. The CDR3 contains 16 residues. The CDR3 spells CASSPEGGTVSYEQYF. CDR3 in DNA: TGTGCCAGCAGCCCCGAAGGGGGGACAGTCTCCTACGAGCAGTACTTC.

The J gene is TRBJ1-6, the V gene TRBV5-1; D is perhaps TRBD1 (5 bases). Germline loops: CDR1 SGHRS, CDR2 YFSETQ. V was cut by 4 bases and J by 5 bases, with 16 bases left in between. The CDR3 consists of 16 residues. CDR3 DNA sequence: TGCGCCAGCAGCGCGCGGGGCGGCAACGATAATTCACCCCTCCACTTT. It codes for CASSARGGNDNSPLHF.

A remark on this clone: This specimen includes other DNA sequences encoding the same CDR3. J is TRBJ1-2 and V is TRBV5-1; a weak D match, TRBD1 (5 bases). V was clipped by 0 bases and J by 6 bases, with 9 bases between them. The CDR3 spans 13 residues. The V gene's germline CDR1 is SGHRS and CDR2 YFSETQ. The CDR3 coding sequence is TGCGCCAGCAGCTTGGATCAGGGTGATGGCTACACCTTC. As protein: CASSLDQGDGYTF.

CDR3 region: CASSLAQLRDTQYF. The DNA for the CDR3 is TGTGCCAGCAGCTTGGCCCAACTGCGAGATACGCAGTATTTT. The V and J genes are TRBV7-2 and TRBJ2-3; D is ambiguous. Germline CDR1 and CDR2: SGHTA and FQGNSA. The CDR3 spans 14 residues. Trimming removed 3 bases from V and 5 bases from J, with 12 bases in between. Looking up the rest from reference TRBV7-2 and TRBJ2-3 gives the full variable domain: GAGVSQSPSNKVTEKGKDVELRCDPISGHTALYWYRQSLGQGLEFLIYFQGNSAPDKSGLPSDRFSAERTGGSVSTLTIQRTQQEDSAVYLCASSLAQLRDTQYFGPGTRLTVL.

Only a few counts were recorded for this clone. As DNA, the CDR3 is TGTGCCAGCAGCTTAGAAGGGTATGAGCAGTTCTTC. Its protein is CASSLEGYEQFF. The rearrangement uses TRBV7-2 and TRBJ2-1; D remains unclear. Germline values: CDR1 SGHTA, CDR2 FQGNSA. The CDR3 sequence is 12 residues long. V lost 1 base and J 8 bases, leaving 6 bases between the germline ends.

Notes on this clone: Other nucleotide sequences in the sample specify the same CDR3. V gene TRBV7-9 combines with J gene TRBJ2-7, with 9 bases matching TRBD1. Germline trimming cut 5 bases from V and 4 bases from J; bases unmatched to any gene: 6. Germline V CDR1 and CDR2: SEHNR, FQNEAQ (reference sequence). The CDR3 is made up of 14 amino acids. Here the CDR3 reads CASSPRDRAYEQYF. For the CDR3, the DNA is TGTGCCAGCAGCCCCCGGGACAGGGCATACGAGCAGTACTTC.

The chain employs TRBV4-1 and TRBJ2-7; TRBD2 aligns across 8 bases. The V segment lost 0 bases and the J segment 2 bases; nucleotides outside the gene matches: 9. The CDR3 contains 17 residues. The germline gives CDR1 MGHRA, CDR2 YSYEKL. The CDR3 reads CASSQDPRLARAYEQYF. In DNA form, the CDR3 reads TGCGCCAGCAGCCAAGACCCCAGACTAGCGAGGGCCTACGAGCAGTACTTC.

This chain uses TRBV5-1 with TRBJ1-1, with 7 bases matching TRBD1. Losses at the gene ends were 4 bases for V and 3 bases for J; bases not matched to a gene: 3. The CDR3 spans 13 residues. CDR1 SGHRS and CDR2 YFSETQ come from the germline V gene. CDR3 bases: TGCGCCAGCAGCCGCGGGACAGACACTGAAGCTTTCTTT. This sequence encodes CASSRGTDTEAFF.

The rearrangement links TRBV5-1 to TRBJ2-1; 10 bases are shared with TRBD2. Germline CDR1 reads SGHRS; CDR2 reads YFSETQ. This CDR3 is 18 amino acids long. Germline trimming cut 3 bases from V and 0 bases from J; bases unmatched to any gene: 9. DNA of the CDR3: TGCGCCAGCAGCTGGGCTAGCGGGGGCGTTATCTCCTACAATGAGCAGTTCTTC. Protein sequence: CASSWASGGVISYNEQFF.

The J gene is TRBJ1-2, the V gene TRBV15; 8 nucleotides line up with TRBD1. CDR1 and CDR2 from the germline V gene are LNHNV and YYDKDF (reference sequence). V gave up 0 bases and J gave up 4 bases; unmatched junction bases: 4. The length of the CDR3 is 15 residues. The CDR3 DNA is TGTGCCACCAGCAGAGATGCAGGGGGCGGCTATGGCTACACCTTC. Translated: CATSRDAGGGYGYTF.

The chain carries TRBV29-1 and TRBJ1-1, with 7 bases matching TRBD1. CDR3 length: 13 residues. Germline V gene data show CDR1 as SQVTM and CDR2 as ANQGSEA. The V and J ends lost 7 bases and 5 bases, in that order; junction bases with no gene match: 10. The CDR3 nucleotides read TGCAGCGCCGAGGCAGGGGGGGGAACTGAAGCTTTCTTT. As protein: CSAEAGGGTEAFF. Full variable domain (outside the CDR3, taken from reference TRBV29-1 and TRBJ1-1): SAVISQKPSRDICQRGTSLTIQCQVDSQVTMMFWYRQQPGQSLTLIATANQGSEATYESGFVIDKFPISRPNLTFSTLTVSNMSPEDSSIYLCSAEAGGGTEAFFGQGTRLTVV.

V gene TRBV6-1 combines with J gene TRBJ1-6; 11 nucleotides align to TRBD1. This CDR3 is built from 15 residues. V was pared by 2 bases and J by 10 bases, with 4 bases of the junction left unmatched. The germline V gene encodes CDR1 MNHNS and CDR2 SASEGT. CDR3 DNA: TGTGCCAGCAGTGAATATGGACAGGGGGCATCACCCCTCCACTTT. It translates to CASSEYGQGASPLHF.

The rearrangement uses TRBV25-1 and TRBJ1-5; tentatively, D is TRBD1 (5 bases). From germline, CDR1 is MGHDK and CDR2 SYGVNS. The CDR3 sequence is 14 residues long. Trimming left V 2 bases short and J 6 bases short, with 11 bases between. The chain's CDR3 is CASSEGRVGQPQHF. For the CDR3, the DNA is TGTGCCAGCAGTGAAGGCAGGGTTGGTCAGCCCCAGCATTTT. The full variable domain, its missing parts supplied by reference TRBV25-1 and TRBJ1-5, is EADIYQTPRYLVIGTGKKITLECSQTMGHDKMYWYQQDPGMELHLIHYSYGVNSTEKGDLSSESTVSRIRTEHFPLTLESARPSHTSQYLCASSEGRVGQPQHFGDGTRLSIL.

The gene calls are TRBV6-5 and TRBJ2-5; a weak D match, TRBD2 (5 bases). CDR1 and CDR2 from the germline V gene are MNHEY and SVGAGI. The CDR3 consists of 12 residues. Trimming removed 10 bases at V and 7 bases at J, with 16 bases between. The CDR3 region is CATGVSARTQYF. CDR3 DNA sequence: TGTGCCACCGGGGTCTCCGCGAGGACCCAGTACTTC.

The rearrangement joins TRBV29-1 to TRBJ2-7, with D tentatively TRBD1 (5 bases). This CDR3 spans 12 amino acids. In germline, CDR1 is SQVTM, CDR2 ANQGSEA. Deletions cut 4 bases from V and 4 bases from J, with 11 bases between. CDR3 in amino acids: CSVGGNGYEQYF. The CDR3 DNA reads TGCAGCGTTGGGGGCAATGGATACGAGCAGTACTTC.

Worth noting for this clone: Distinct nucleotide sequences in the sample also encode this CDR3. The genes are TRBV29-1 and TRBJ2-3; 7 bases are shared with TRBD2. J lost 4 bases, V lost 3 bases, and 7 bases had no gene match. CDR3 length: 14 amino acids. Looked up from germline, CDR1 is SQVTM and CDR2 is ANQGSEA. Here the CDR3 DNA reads TGCAGCGTTGAGGGGGGGAGAGGCTCAGATACGCAGTATTTT. Its protein product is CSVEGGRGSDTQYF.

This rearrangement joins TRBV29-1 to TRBJ2-3; TRBD1 might be the D (6 bases). Trimming pared 6 bases from V and 5 bases from J, leaving 15 bases between. This CDR3 is 13 amino acids long. The germline V gene has CDR1 SQVTM and CDR2 ANQGSEA. CDR3 residues: CSVGQNLLDTQYF. DNA of the CDR3: TGCAGCGTCGGACAGAACTTATTAGATACGCAGTATTTT.

The V call is TRBV30, the J call TRBJ1-5; no clear D gene. CDR1 and CDR2 from the germline V gene are GTSNPN and SVGIG (reference sequence). This CDR3 region has 13 residues. Trimming took 3 bases from V and 1 from J, leaving 7 bases between them. The CDR3 spells CAWSKGSNQPQHF. The CDR3 DNA is TGTGCCTGGAGCAAGGGAAGCAATCAGCCCCAGCATTTT.

V gene TRBV14 combines with J gene TRBJ2-5, with 9 bases fitting TRBD1. Germline V gives CDR1 SGHDN, CDR2 FVKESK. V dropped 3 bases and J dropped 5; count of bases not matched to a gene: 16. This CDR3 has 18 residues. In nucleotides, the CDR3 is TGTGCCAGCAGCCAGGCTTCCAACAGGGGGCGGTGGCTTGAGACCCAGTACTTC. Amino acid sequence: CASSQASNRGRWLETQYF.